The clone carrying this T cell receptor beta chain was counted between two and nine times. This entry comes from a study of CD8 T cells in ankylosing spondylitis. Using its own MiXCR run on the 5' RACE reads, TCRdb lists one record per CDR3 protein. The sample consists of under 250,000 distinct CDR3 sequences, 10% of them appearing once. The V and J ends lost 0 bases and 7 bases respectively, with 7 bases between them. This CDR3 has 13 amino acids. The gene calls are TRBV12-3 or TRBV12-4 and TRBJ1-3, with a tentative D call TRBD1 (5 bases). The sequence came from a male donor with ankylosing spondylitis or in good health (not recorded which). Sequenced material: blood, either unsorted or a sorted T cell fraction (not recorded which). The CDR3 sequence is CASSLAAGNTIYF. In DNA, the CDR3 is TGTGCCAGCAGTTTAGCCGCAGGGAACACCATATATTTT.